Listed below are T cell receptor beta chains from one sample, sequenced in a study of blood T cell repertoires in COVID-19. Assay: immunoSEQ multiplex PCR; the TCRdb copy retains only in-frame clones and omits some. Of 310,000 or so clones in the sample, 70% to 90% were seen once. The sample comprised peripheral blood. All receptors derive from a man younger than 30 who had recovered from COVID-19. Each CDR3 is given with its conserved first and last residue.

j_call: TRBJ2-7
v_call: TRBV5-4
cdr3_aa: CASSSLAGGYISEQYF

j_call: TRBJ2-6
v_call: TRBV18
cdr3_aa: CASSPLAGGANVLTF

j_call: TRBJ1-5
v_call: TRBV9
cdr3_aa: CASSAGASGNQPQHF

j_call: TRBJ1-5
v_call: TRBV7-9
cdr3_aa: CASSSGNANQPQHF

j_call: TRBJ1-6
v_call: TRBV5-1
cdr3_aa: CASSGGIAGTVSPLHF

j_call: TRBJ2-3
v_call: TRBV28
cdr3_aa: CASSLSTDTQYF

j_call: TRBJ2-1
v_call: TRBV19
cdr3_aa: CASSPGLGQGDEQFF

j_call: TRBJ2-1
v_call: TRBV9
cdr3_aa: CASSGGLAGADEQFF

j_call: TRBJ2-1
v_call: TRBV11-2
cdr3_aa: CASSLAGIGGNEQFF

j_call: TRBJ1-2
v_call: TRBV14
cdr3_aa: CASSQGTAENYGYTF

j_call: TRBJ1-6
v_call: TRBV18
cdr3_aa: CASSPGGDSPLHF

j_call: TRBJ1-1
v_call: TRBV6-5
cdr3_aa: CASSYRQKAFF

j_call: TRBJ2-7
v_call: TRBV5-5
cdr3_aa: CASSYSRDSYEQYF

j_call: TRBJ1-2
v_call: TRBV9
cdr3_aa: CASSAGDRSYGYTF

j_call: TRBJ2-3
v_call: TRBV13
cdr3_aa: CASSSITGTSGTDTQYF

j_call: TRBJ2-7
v_call: TRBV11-2
cdr3_aa: CASSLESTGGFYEQYF

j_call: TRBJ2-1
v_call: TRBV2
cdr3_aa: CASSDINEQFF

j_call: TRBJ1-6
v_call: TRBV15
cdr3_aa: CATSRDLNSPLHF

j_call: TRBJ2-3
v_call: TRBV5-4
cdr3_aa: CASSLRLAEFTDTQYF

j_call: TRBJ2-2
v_call: TRBV10-3
cdr3_aa: CAISARTSATGELFF

j_call: TRBJ1-1
v_call: TRBV11-2
cdr3_aa: CASSLDVGANTEAFF

j_call: TRBJ1-1
v_call: TRBV9
cdr3_aa: CASSVRTGPNTEAFF